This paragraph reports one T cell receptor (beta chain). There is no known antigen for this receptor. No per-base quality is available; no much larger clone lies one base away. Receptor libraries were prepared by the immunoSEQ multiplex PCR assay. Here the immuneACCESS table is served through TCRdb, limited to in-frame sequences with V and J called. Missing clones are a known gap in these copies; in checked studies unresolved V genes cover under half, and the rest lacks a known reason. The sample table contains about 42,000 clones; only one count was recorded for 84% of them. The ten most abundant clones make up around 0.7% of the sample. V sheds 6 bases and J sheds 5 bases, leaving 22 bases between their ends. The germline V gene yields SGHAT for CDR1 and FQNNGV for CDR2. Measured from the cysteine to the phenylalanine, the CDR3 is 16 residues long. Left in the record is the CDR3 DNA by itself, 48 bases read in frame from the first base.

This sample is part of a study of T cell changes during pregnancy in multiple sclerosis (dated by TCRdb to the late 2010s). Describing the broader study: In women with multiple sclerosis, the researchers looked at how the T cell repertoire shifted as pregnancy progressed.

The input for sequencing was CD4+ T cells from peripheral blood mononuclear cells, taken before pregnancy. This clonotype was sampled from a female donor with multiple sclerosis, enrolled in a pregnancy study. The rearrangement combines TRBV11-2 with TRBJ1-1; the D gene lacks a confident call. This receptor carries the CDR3 CASRFTSTRVGTEAFF. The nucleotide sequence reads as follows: TGTGCCAGCAGATTTACTAGCACAAGGGTCGGGACTGAAGCTTTCTTT.